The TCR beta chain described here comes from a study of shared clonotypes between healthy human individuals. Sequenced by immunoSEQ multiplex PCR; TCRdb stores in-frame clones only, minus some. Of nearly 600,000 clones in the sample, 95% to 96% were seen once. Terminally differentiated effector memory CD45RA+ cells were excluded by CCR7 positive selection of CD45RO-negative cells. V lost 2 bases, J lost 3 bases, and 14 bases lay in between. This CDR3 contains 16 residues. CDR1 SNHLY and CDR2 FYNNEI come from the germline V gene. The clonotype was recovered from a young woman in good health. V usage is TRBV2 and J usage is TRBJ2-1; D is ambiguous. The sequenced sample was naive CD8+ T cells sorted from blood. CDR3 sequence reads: CASSEIQVGNYNEQFF. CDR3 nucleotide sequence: TGTGCCAGCAGTGAAATTCAGGTGGGCAACTACAATGAGCAGTTCTTC.